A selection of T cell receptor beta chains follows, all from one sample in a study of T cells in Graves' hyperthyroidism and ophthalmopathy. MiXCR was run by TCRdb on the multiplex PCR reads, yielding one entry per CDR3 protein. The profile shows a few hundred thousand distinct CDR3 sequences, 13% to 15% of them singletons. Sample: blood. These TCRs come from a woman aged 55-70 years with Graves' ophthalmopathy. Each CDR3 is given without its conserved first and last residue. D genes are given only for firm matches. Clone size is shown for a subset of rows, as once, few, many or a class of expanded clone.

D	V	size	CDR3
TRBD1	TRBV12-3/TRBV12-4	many	ASIGQGVGTEAF
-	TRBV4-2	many	ASSRQERDYGYT
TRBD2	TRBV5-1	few	ASSGAGTSADTQY
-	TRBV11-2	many	ASSLDSGATKNIQY
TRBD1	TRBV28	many	ASSVASIGGASSPLH
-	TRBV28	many	ASSLLRNYGYT
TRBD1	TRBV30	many	AWGNRGETQY
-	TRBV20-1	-	SARPRGSYKQY
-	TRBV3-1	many	ASSQEGAVAKNIQY
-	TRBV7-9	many	ASSPADNEQF
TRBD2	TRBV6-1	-	ASTLLAAPGSEQF
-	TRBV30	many	AWNRQAGEQY
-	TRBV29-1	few	SVVGETVLRTLDTQY
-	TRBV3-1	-	ASSQDGQRYQPQH
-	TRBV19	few	ASSGTRNTEAF
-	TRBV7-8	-	ASRLGNTIY
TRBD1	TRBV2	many	ASSARDRTSSSTDTQY
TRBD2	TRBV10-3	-	ARLAAPQETQY
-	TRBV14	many	ASSQVKFTQY
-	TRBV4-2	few	ASSQERGQPQH
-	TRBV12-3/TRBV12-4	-	ASSLVGSGPYTQY
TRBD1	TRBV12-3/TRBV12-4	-	ASSRGQGSGNTIY
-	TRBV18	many	ASAGSLTAMNTEAF
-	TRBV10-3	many	AISEYTAQTDTQY
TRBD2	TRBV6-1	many	ASSRGGSGRANVNEQY
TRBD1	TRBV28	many	ASSSQTGGYEQY
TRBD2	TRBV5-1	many	ASSSPSGRVDTQY
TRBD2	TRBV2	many	ASGRLAGNTDTQY
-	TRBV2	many	ASSPEVDEKLF
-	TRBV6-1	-	ATGGYTNTGELF
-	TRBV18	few	ASSPAGLARNEQF
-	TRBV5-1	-	ASSREGPALSFGDTQY
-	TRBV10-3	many	ATVLTFGADTQY
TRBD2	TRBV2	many	ASTQRSGGYDEQF
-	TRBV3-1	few	ASSQAPLSSGANVLT
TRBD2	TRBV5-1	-	ASSLEVRGSSYNEQF
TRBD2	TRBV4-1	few	ASTRLAGEGEQY
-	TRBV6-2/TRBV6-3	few	ASSYRTRLASQPQH
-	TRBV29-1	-	SVPWGAVNEQF
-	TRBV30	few	AWSHRLEQY
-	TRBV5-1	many	ASSLRNSASYNEQF
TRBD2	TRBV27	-	ASSGLAGGPGYEQY
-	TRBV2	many	ASAETESSRYEQY
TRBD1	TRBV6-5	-	ASSYFRDSPTEQY
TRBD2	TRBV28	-	ASRFSSGPYNEQF
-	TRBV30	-	AWKEREAF
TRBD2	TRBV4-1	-	ASSQEVTSGGGNEQF
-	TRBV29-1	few	SVQGVVSYEQY
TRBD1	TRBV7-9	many	ASSPTPGQGSYEQY
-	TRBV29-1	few	SACGIGQGGDEQF
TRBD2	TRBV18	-	ASSPPNGLAGETDTQY